This TCR beta chain was recovered during a study of cytomegalovirus exposure and HLA in healthy donors. Regarding the study as a whole: A later analysis found most CMV-associated TCR beta chains apparently HLA-restricted.

The ends were cut back, 1 base at V and 0 bases at J, with 15 bases in the middle. The germline gives CDR1 MNHEY, CDR2 SMNVEV (reference sequence). The CDR3 covers 18 residues. The PCR contained 60 Vbeta and 13 Jbeta primers. Profiled with immunoSEQ multiplex PCR; TCRdb holds only in-frame clones, not every one. The sample lists about 93,000 clones, around 73% occurring once. In regard to this clone: Its antigen is not identified.

This receptor was obtained from a woman between 35 and 50 years old in good health and CMV-seronegative. The chain combines TRBV27 with TRBJ1-4; D ambiguous. Sequencing was carried out using PBMCs. CDR3 nucleotide sequence: TGTGCCAGCAGTTTATTCTTTTCGGGCGGGACAACTAATGAAAAACTGTTTTTT. The encoded protein is CASSLFFSGGTTNEKLFF.